A selection of T cell receptor beta chains follows, all from one sample in a study of blood T cell repertoires in COVID-19. The assay was immunoSEQ multiplex PCR, and TCRdb's table has in-frame clones only and misses some. The repertoire holds approximately 150,000 clones, with about 87% as singletons. The sequenced sample consisted of peripheral blood. The receptors shown here come from a woman between 50 and 59 years old with active or convalescent COVID-19. Each CDR3 is given with its conserved first and last residue. Fields, in order: CDR3 length, clone size, J gene, D gene, V gene, CDR3 DNA, CDR3 protein. A D gene is named only where the DNA matches it firmly. The listing skips clone size in some rows; elsewhere it reads once, few, many or a size class.

>16|-|TRBJ1-1|-|TRBV6-2/TRBV6-3
TGTGCCAGCAGTTACTCCCAGGGGAGAGGGCCCACTGAAGCTTTCTTT
CASSYSQGRGPTEAFF
>17|-|TRBJ2-1|TRBD2|TRBV27
TGTGCCAGCAGTCGGCCCTTAAGCGGCGGGAGGATTAATGAGCAGTTCTTC
CASSRPLSGGRINEQFF
>14|-|TRBJ2-7|TRBD1|TRBV7-2
TGTGCCAGCAGCTCGGACAGGGACTCCTACGAGCAGTACTTC
CASSSDRDSYEQYF
>14|-|TRBJ1-2|-|TRBV9
TGTGCCAGCAGCGCAACATTTGCCCGGGATGGCTACACCTTC
CASSATFARDGYTF
>14|-|TRBJ2-7|TRBD1|TRBV14
TGTGCCAGCAGCTCCGGGACAGGGAGGTACGAGCAGTACTTC
CASSSGTGRYEQYF
>16|-|TRBJ2-2|TRBD2|TRBV7-3
TGTGCCAGCAGCTTCACCAGCGGGAGTATAGCCGGGGAGCTGTTTTTT
CASSFTSGSIAGELFF
>17|once|TRBJ2-1|TRBD2|TRBV2
TGTGCCAGCAGTGAACGGGGTCTAGCGGGGGGGCGTAATGAGCAGTTCTTC
CASSERGLAGGRNEQFF
>13|-|TRBJ1-2|-|TRBV19
TGTGCCAGTAGTGCACAGGGTAACTATGGCTACACCTTC
CASSAQGNYGYTF
>14|-|TRBJ2-5|TRBD1|TRBV6-5
TGTGCCAGCAGTTTACACAGGGGGATCGAGACCCAGTACTTC
CASSLHRGIETQYF
>15|-|TRBJ1-5|-|TRBV7-9
TGTGCCAGCAGCTTAGCCGGGGGAGGCAATCAGCCCCAGCATTTT
CASSLAGGGNQPQHF
>14|once|TRBJ1-2|-|TRBV7-2
TGTGCCAGCAGCTTACGTACCGGGAGGAATGGCTACACCTTC
CASSLRTGRNGYTF
>17|-|TRBJ2-1|-|TRBV13
TGTGCCAGCAGCTCGGACACCATCCCCGCCGTCGAGAATGAGCAGTTCTTC
CASSSDTIPAVENEQFF
>12|-|TRBJ1-2|-|TRBV12-3/TRBV12-4
TGTGCCAGCAGTTTCAGGGGTGCTGGCTACACCTTC
CASSFRGAGYTF
>18|-|TRBJ2-1|-|TRBV27
TGTGCCAGCAGTCCAGGGACAACTATTACGAGCTCCTACAATGAGCAGTTCTTC
CASSPGTTITSSYNEQFF
>17|-|TRBJ2-1|TRBD2|TRBV28
TGTGCCAGCAGTACCGCGACTAGCGGGAGATCTCACAATGAGCAGTTCTTC
CASSTATSGRSHNEQFF
>13|-|TRBJ1-1|-|TRBV6-5
TGTGCCAGCAGACGGACTGAGGTTACTGAAGCTTTCTTT
CASRRTEVTEAFF
>15|-|TRBJ2-7|TRBD1|TRBV4-3
TGCGCCAGCAGCCACGACAGGGGCGAGCCCTACGAGCAGTACTTC
CASSHDRGEPYEQYF
>14|-|TRBJ2-2|-|TRBV30
TGTGCCTGGAATAAGGGGGACATAACCGGGGAGCTGTTTTTT
CAWNKGDITGELFF
>11|-|TRBJ2-1|-|TRBV6-5
TGTGCCAGCTGGGCTTTGGGTGAGCAGTTCTTC
CASWALGEQFF
>17|-|TRBJ2-2|TRBD1|TRBV18
TGTGCCAGCTCACGACTACGACAGGGGATAGGTCCCGGGGAGCTGTTTTTT
CASSRLRQGIGPGELFF
>14|once|TRBJ2-7|TRBD1|TRBV28
TGTGCCAGCAGGCACGGGACAGGGTTCAACGAGCAGTACTTC
CASRHGTGFNEQYF
>12|-|TRBJ1-2|-|TRBV12-3/TRBV12-4
TGTGCCAGCAGTAAACGACAGGCTAGCTACACCTTC
CASSKRQASYTF
>17|-|TRBJ1-6|-|TRBV5-6
TGTGCCAGCAGCTCCTCTCATATACAGGGAAACAATTCACCCCTCCACTTT
CASSSSHIQGNNSPLHF
>14|few|TRBJ2-3|-|TRBV6-4
TGTGCCAGCAGCCGAGAGGGGGGCACAGATACGCAGTATTTT
CASSREGGTDTQYF
>19|-|TRBJ2-3|TRBD2|TRBV7-2
TGTGCCAGCAGCTTATTGCCCGGGACTAGCGGGGGGGCATGGGATACGCAGTATTTT
CASSLLPGTSGGAWDTQYF
>18|-|TRBJ2-7|TRBD1|TRBV10-1
TGCGCCAGCAGTGAGGAAACCCCGGGACAGCCGAGGGGTTACGAGCAGTACTTC
CASSEETPGQPRGYEQYF
>15|-|TRBJ1-2|TRBD1|TRBV5-5
TGTGCCAGCAGCCAACCCGGGACAGGGTTCTATGGCTACACCTTC
CASSQPGTGFYGYTF
>16|-|TRBJ1-2|-|TRBV7-2
TGTGCCAGCAGCTCACGTAACCTCAGGGGAATGGGTGGCTACACCTTC
CASSSRNLRGMGGYTF
>14|-|TRBJ1-1|-|TRBV15
TGTGCCACCAGCAGAGATAGAGTGAACACTGAAGCTTTCTTT
CATSRDRVNTEAFF
>16|once|TRBJ1-2|TRBD1|TRBV24-1
TGTGCCACCAGTAATTCCCGCTCCGGGACAGACTATGGCTACACCTTC
CATSNSRSGTDYGYTF
>13|-|TRBJ1-1|-|TRBV27
TGTGCCAGCAGTCCACTCGGACAGTTTGAAGCTTTCTTT
CASSPLGQFEAFF
>11|-|TRBJ2-2|-|TRBV29-1
TGCAGCGCCAGAACAGGGGGGGAGCTGTTTTTT
CSARTGGELFF
>15|few|TRBJ2-5|-|TRBV7-3
TGTGCCAGCAGCTCCTTAGGACAGCCTCAAGAGACCCAGTACTTC
CASSSLGQPQETQYF
>15|-|TRBJ2-5|-|TRBV13
TGTGCCAGCAGCCCTAGTGGGGGGGCGCAGGAGACCCAGTACTTC
CASSPSGGAQETQYF
>15|-|TRBJ1-1|TRBD1|TRBV11-2
TGTGCCAGCAGCTTAGGACAGGGAATGGGGACTGAAGCTTTCTTT
CASSLGQGMGTEAFF
>14|-|TRBJ2-7|TRBD1|TRBV3-1/TRBV3-2
TGTGCCAGCAGATTCCGGGACAGTCCCTACGAGCAGTACTTC
CASRFRDSPYEQYF
>13|once|TRBJ1-5|-|TRBV6-2/TRBV6-3
TGTGCCAGCAGTCCAACAGGGAGTCAGCCCCAGCATTTT
CASSPTGSQPQHF
>16|once|TRBJ2-7|TRBD1|TRBV27
TGTGCCAGCAGTTTAAACGGACAGGGGTTTGGGGACGAGCAGTACTTC
CASSLNGQGFGDEQYF
>16|-|TRBJ2-3|-|TRBV18
TGTGCCAGCTCACCACCGGGCGGGGGCCGCACAGATACGCAGTATTTT
CASSPPGGGRTDTQYF
>13|-|TRBJ1-5|-|TRBV11-1
TGTGCCAGCAGCTCACGGGGAGATCAGCCCCAGCATTTT
CASSSRGDQPQHF
>17|few|TRBJ1-2|-|TRBV10-3
TGTGCCATCAGTCCCACCTCTCTAAGACCTAGCAACTATGGCTACACCTTC
CAISPTSLRPSNYGYTF
>18|-|TRBJ2-7|-|TRBV5-1
TGCGCCAGCAGCTTGGGTCCGGGGGGCGCTTACCAAGCCTACGAGCAGTACTTC
CASSLGPGGAYQAYEQYF
>16|-|TRBJ1-4|TRBD1|TRBV28
TGTGCCAGCAGTCCCGACAGGGTAGCAACTAATGAAAAACTGTTTTTT
CASSPDRVATNEKLFF
>16|-|TRBJ1-2|TRBD1|TRBV7-2
TGTGCCAGCAGGAGGGGAACAGGGGGAAGTAACTATGGCTACACCTTC
CASRRGTGGSNYGYTF
>17|-|TRBJ2-1|-|TRBV7-9
TGTGCCAGCAGCCTCATTTACTCGGGGGTTCAAGACAATGAGCAGTTCTTC
CASSLIYSGVQDNEQFF
>20|-|TRBJ1-6|TRBD1|TRBV6-6
TGTGCCAGCACCAACTCAGAGACAGGGTGGTCGGGCTCCTATAATTCACCCCTCCACTTT
CASTNSETGWSGSYNSPLHF